One and the same sample provided the 6 T cell receptor beta chains below, sequenced in a study of PD-1 blockade in classical Hodgkin lymphoma. TCRdb's copy holds only in-frame clones and misses some; the assay was immunoSEQ multiplex PCR. This sample carries 20,000 or so clones, roughly 80% of them seen once, and the ten largest clones take roughly 5.9%. Brentuximab vedotin exposure varied among the patients, all of whom had relapsed after autologous stem cell transplantation. The sample consisted of peripheral blood mononuclear cells (PBMCs), taken at baseline. The receptors derive from a human donor with classical Hodgkin lymphoma.

This clone has just one count. J is TRBJ2-1 and V is TRBV9; 15 bases map to TRBD2. Trimming removed 3 bases from V and 0 bases from J; junction bases left unmatched: 7. The CDR3 covers 19 residues. Germline CDR1 is SGDLS and CDR2 is YYNGEE. CDR3 sequence (DNA): TGTGCCAGCAGCGCCCGGACTAGCGGGGGGGAACGCTCCTACAATGAGCAGTTCTTC. It translates to CASSARTSGGERSYNEQFF.

The rearrangement joins TRBV7-3 to TRBJ2-6; a weak D match, TRBD1 (6 bases). The germline CDR1 and CDR2 sequences are SGHTA and FQGTGA. The CDR3 has 18 residues. The V gene lost 4 bases and the J gene lost 1 base, with 17 bases spanning the gap. The CDR3 reads CASSSSGHPFSGANVLTF. The DNA for the CDR3 is TGTGCCAGCAGCTCCTCGGGACACCCGTTTTCTGGGGCCAACGTCCTGACTTTC.

The CDR3 DNA sequence: TGTGCCAGCAGCATGACAGAGCCTGGAAACACCATATATTTT. It specifies CASSMTEPGNTIYF. The chain joins TRBV5-6 to TRBJ1-3; D is possibly TRBD1 (5 bases). The CDR3 runs to 14 residues. The ends were cut back, 4 bases at V and 2 bases at J, with 10 bases in the middle. Germline CDR1 reads SGHDT; CDR2 reads YYEEEE.

The chain joins TRBV9 to TRBJ2-1; D gene ambiguous. The CDR3 covers 12 residues. Germline CDR1 SGDLS, CDR2 YYNGEE. The germline V and J ends were trimmed by 4 bases and 6 bases, with 8 bases remaining between them. The CDR3 protein is CASSLLGNEQFF. CDR3 sequence (DNA): TGTGCCAGCAGCCTACTTGGCAATGAGCAGTTCTTC.

The chain uses TRBV15 and TRBJ1-1; D possibly corresponds to TRBD1 (5 bases). Germline assignment: CDR1 LNHNV and CDR2 YYDKDF (reference sequence). Between the trimmed V and J ends, which lost 0 bases and 1 base, there was a span of 18 bases. The CDR3 contains 18 residues. CDR3 region: CATSRDPGDPAGNTEAFF. CDR3 nucleotides: TGTGCCACCAGCAGAGACCCTGGGGACCCGGCAGGGAACACTGAAGCTTTCTTT.

A remark on this clone: Other DNA sequences in the sample encode the same CDR3. The J gene is TRBJ2-1, the V gene TRBV2, with TRBD1 matching 9 bases. CDR3 length: 14 amino acids. The V gene's germline CDR1 is SNHLY and CDR2 FYNNEI. J was trimmed by 9 bases and V by 7 bases; bases with no gene match: 10. Here the CDR3 DNA reads TGTGCCAGCAAGATAGGGGGGACAGGGATTGAGCAGTTCTTC. This codes for CASKIGGTGIEQFF. The variable domain in full, completed from reference TRBV2 and TRBJ2-1, reads EPEVTQTPSHQVTQMGQEVILRCVPISNHLYFYWYRQILGQKVEFLVSFYNNEISEKSEIFDDQFSVERPDGSNFTLKIRSTKLEDSAMYFCASKIGGTGIEQFFGPGTRLTVL.